This T cell receptor beta chain derives from a study of vaccination and CD4 T cells after COVID-19. Treatment noted: approximately 9-day PBMC culture with coronavirus spike peptide pools or control peptides (ViraFEST assay). The germline gives CDR1 MDHEN, CDR2 SYDVKM. The V gene lost 10 bases and the J gene lost 1 base, with 16 bases spanning the gap. This CDR3 is built from 14 residues. An Oncomine TCR Beta short-read assay was used to sequence the DNA from cultured CD4+ T cells. Investigators isolated genomic DNA from cultured CD4+ T cells. TCRdb recomputed calls from the PCR reads with MiXCR, one row per CDR3 protein. The data hold some 10,000 distinct CDR3 sequences, with 66% observed a single time. As regards this clonotype: Its target is unknown.

This sequence originates from a human donor who had recovered from COVID-19. The sample comprised CD4+ T cells from blood, cultured in vitro. The chain recombines TRBV28 with TRBJ1-2; a weak D match, TRBD1 (5 bases). The CDR3 here is CAISPGANNYGYTF. The CDR3 DNA follows: TGTGCCATAAGTCCCGGGGCTAATAACTATGGCTACACCTTC.